The rows below give T cell receptor beta chains drawn from one sample of a study of blood T cells in healthy people across ages. TCRdb used MiXCR to reprocess the 5' RACE reads, holding one entry per CDR3 protein. The data hold hundreds of thousands of distinct CDR3 sequences, with 25% to 35% observed a single time. Specimen: blood. Source of these receptors: a woman older than 75 in good health. The CDR3 runs from the conserved cysteine through the conserved F or W. D genes are given only for firm matches. Clone size is shown for a subset of rows, as once, few, many or a class of expanded clone.

V	D	size	J	CDR3	DNA
TRBV4-3	NA	many	TRBJ2-1	CASSQHALGTEQFF	TGCGCCAGCAGCCAACACGCATTAGGAACAGAGCAGTTCTTC
TRBV5-5	TRBD2	many	TRBJ2-3	CASRGGTSIADTQYF	TGTGCCAGCAGGGGAGGGACTAGCATTGCAGATACGCAGTATTTT
TRBV29-1	NA	many	TRBJ2-3	CSVSDNASTDTQYF	TGCAGCGTTTCAGACAACGCTAGCACAGATACGCAGTATTTT
TRBV20-1	NA	few	TRBJ2-3	CSANGVSTDTQYF	TGCAGTGCTAACGGGGTGAGCACAGATACGCAGTATTTT
TRBV3-1	TRBD1	NA	TRBJ1-1	CATSRTGNTEAFF	TGTGCCACCTCTCGGACAGGGAACACTGAAGCTTTCTTT
TRBV19	TRBD1	NA	TRBJ1-2	CASLNPLTGDIGYGYTF	TGTGCCAGTCTAAATCCACTCACAGGGGACATCGGCTATGGCTACACCTTC
TRBV11-3	TRBD1	many	TRBJ2-1	CASSKQGRWFF	TGTGCCAGCAGCAAACAGGGGCGGTGGTTCTTC
TRBV12-3/TRBV12-4	NA	NA	TRBJ1-3	CASSRNSAGNTIYF	TGTGCCAGCAGCAGGAACTCGGCTGGAAACACCATATATTTT
TRBV7-2	NA	NA	TRBJ1-4	CASSLYGLGLLNEKLFF	TGTGCCAGCAGCTTATATGGTTTGGGACTCCTTAATGAAAAACTGTTTTTT
TRBV30	NA	NA	TRBJ1-1	CAWGHETGNTEAFF	TGTGCCTGGGGTCACGAAACAGGGAACACTGAAGCTTTCTTT
TRBV6-5	NA	NA	TRBJ2-3	CATTQGRTSTDTQYF	TGTGCCACAACTCAGGGCCGGACCTCCACAGATACGCAGTATTTT
TRBV12-3/TRBV12-4	NA	many	TRBJ1-2	CASTPGVYGYTF	TGTGCCAGCACTCCCGGGGTTTATGGCTACACCTTC
TRBV7-2	NA	many	TRBJ2-1	CASSFSGTPFQFF	TGTGCCAGCAGCTTTTCCGGGACTCCTTTCCAGTTCTTC
TRBV4-3	NA	few	TRBJ1-2	CASSRRDGGDYGYTF	TGCGCCAGCAGCCGTCGAGACGGGGGGGACTATGGCTACACCTTC
TRBV5-6	NA	NA	TRBJ1-2	CASSLSEYGYTF	TGTGCCAGCAGCTTGTCAGAGTATGGCTACACCTTC
TRBV12-3/TRBV12-4	TRBD2	NA	TRBJ2-2	CTSSWTSGGVTGELFF	TGTACCAGCAGTTGGACTAGCGGGGGAGTAACCGGGGAGCTGTTTTTT
TRBV5-1	TRBD1	NA	TRBJ1-1	CASSLAVDRMNTEAFF	TGCGCCAGCAGCTTGGCGGTGGACAGGATGAACACTGAAGCTTTCTTT
TRBV6-2/TRBV6-3	NA	few	TRBJ1-2	CASTKGGPLNYGYTF	TGTGCCAGCACCAAGGGGGGACCCCTTAACTATGGCTACACCTTC
TRBV20-1	TRBD2	few	TRBJ2-1	CSARWLGTSYYNEQFF	TGCAGTGCTAGGTGGTTGGGGACTAGTTACTACAATGAGCAGTTCTTC
TRBV20-1	NA	NA	TRBJ1-2	CSARAPGGGYGYTF	TGCAGTGCTAGAGCCCCCGGGGGTGGGTATGGCTACACCTTC
TRBV3-1	NA	NA	TRBJ1-2	CASSQASGIGGYTF	TGTGCCAGCAGCCAAGCCTCGGGAATCGGTGGCTACACCTTC
TRBV28	NA	once	TRBJ2-5	CASSHPVALDETQYF	TGTGCCAGCAGTCACCCTGTGGCCCTCGATGAGACCCAGTACTTC
TRBV5-1	NA	NA	TRBJ2-7	CASSARGELYEQYF	TGCGCCAGCAGCGCGAGAGGGGAACTCTACGAGCAGTACTTC
TRBV6-2/TRBV6-3	NA	NA	TRBJ1-2	CASRGGDYGHTF	TGTGCCAGCAGGGGGGGCGACTATGGCCACACCTTC
TRBV29-1	NA	many	TRBJ1-2	CSVDRSDSANYGYTF	TGCAGCGTTGACCGATCAGACAGCGCTAATTATGGCTACACCTTC
TRBV5-1	NA	NA	TRBJ2-7	CASTKTGTAGKDEQYF	TGCGCCAGCACGAAGACCGGGACGGCCGGTAAGGACGAGCAGTACTTC
TRBV30	NA	few	TRBJ1-6	CAWSTGNNSPLHF	TGTGCCTGGAGTACAGGGAACAATTCACCCCTCCACTTT
TRBV18	TRBD1	few	TRBJ1-1	CASSPRQGVSGTEAFF	TGTGCCAGCTCACCAAGACAGGGGGTAAGTGGCACTGAAGCTTTCTTT
TRBV5-1	NA	NA	TRBJ2-5	CASSLVGPGYTQETQYF	TGCGCCAGCAGCTTGGTTGGCCCGGGATATACCCAAGAGACCCAGTACTTC